One sample yielded the 31 T cell receptor beta chains listed below, sequenced in a study of identifying expanded T cells in peripheral blood. Here immunoSEQ multiplex PCR was the method, and the copy in TCRdb shows in-frame clones only, minus some. The sample yields about 100,000 clones, over 80% seen once. Sequenced: blood. The source of these receptors is a person between 18 and 75 years old in good health.

V gene TRBV15 combines with J gene TRBJ2-7, with D tentatively TRBD2 (5 bases). Germline CDR1 reads LNHNV; CDR2 reads YYDKDF (reference sequence). The CDR3 has 14 residues. The V gene lost 1 base and the J gene lost 6 bases, with 13 bases spanning the gap. CDR3 protein: CATSRGGNLGEQYF. The CDR3 nucleotides are TGTGCCACCAGCAGAGGAGGGAATTTAGGCGAGCAGTACTTC.

The chain links TRBV18 to TRBJ2-3; D unresolved. CDR3 length equals 17 residues. Germline values: CDR1 KGHSH, CDR2 LQKENI. V was trimmed by 3 bases and J by 4 bases, leaving 20 bases between them. The CDR3 spells CASSPSWTFGLADTQYF. The CDR3 nucleotides are TGTGCCAGCTCACCCTCGTGGACGTTTGGGCTCGCAGATACGCAGTATTTT.

J is TRBJ2-1 and V is TRBV2; 9 nucleotides align to TRBD2. The CDR3 is made up of 16 amino acids. J gave up 8 bases and V 5 bases, and 13 bases lay outside the gene matches. CDR1 SNHLY and CDR2 FYNNEI come from the germline V gene. CDR3 loop: CASSFTTSGARDEQFF. The CDR3 DNA is TGTGCCAGCAGTTTCACGACTAGCGGCGCAAGGGATGAGCAGTTCTTC.

The chain employs TRBV7-2 and TRBJ2-3; a possible D gene is TRBD2 (6 bases). Germline assignment: CDR1 SGHTA and CDR2 FQGNSA. The CDR3 is 17 amino acids. Trimming took 0 bases from V and 3 from J, leaving 16 bases between them. The chain's CDR3 is CASSLAGSGGATDTQYF. The CDR3 nucleotides are TGTGCCAGCAGCTTAGCCGGGTCTGGCGGGGCAACAGATACGCAGTATTTT.

The V gene is TRBV27, the J gene TRBJ1-1; D gene unclear. The germline gives CDR1 MNHEY, CDR2 SMNVEV (reference sequence). The CDR3 has 15 amino acids. Trimming pared 3 bases from V and 2 bases from J, leaving 13 bases between. CDR3 in DNA: TGTGCCAGCAGTTTCAAGGGTGAAACAAACACTGAAGCTTTCTTT. Residues: CASSFKGETNTEAFF.

This clone was detected only a few times. The same CDR3 arises from other DNA sequences in this sample as well. The V gene is TRBV27, the J gene TRBJ1-2; 8 bases agree with TRBD1. This CDR3 comprises 13 residues. Germline CDR1 reads MNHEY; CDR2 reads SMNVEV (reference sequence). Trimming at V came to 6 bases and at J to 7 bases, leaving 7 bases not matched to a gene. The CDR3 DNA follows: TGTGCCAGCAGCTTCGGACAGGGTGGTGGCTACACCTTC. It specifies CASSFGQGGGYTF.

The chain combines TRBV10-1 with TRBJ1-1; unclear D gene. The germline V gene has CDR1 WNHNN and CDR2 SYGVQD (reference sequence). V dropped 0 bases and J dropped 1 base, with 6 bases sitting between them. The CDR3 runs 14 residues. The CDR3 region has the DNA TGCGCCAGCAGTGAGTCGGGCAGGAACACTGAAGCTTTCTTT. It encodes CASSESGRNTEAFF.

The J gene is TRBJ2-7, the V gene TRBV7-2; D unclear. Trimming left V 5 bases short and J 0 bases short, with 8 bases between. The V gene's germline CDR1 is SGHTA and CDR2 FQGNSA. The CDR3 contains 13 residues. The CDR3 DNA reads TGTGCCAGCAGCAACCCGATCTCCTACGAGCAGTACTTC. It translates to CASSNPISYEQYF.

This rearrangement joins TRBV18 to TRBJ2-3; maybe TRBD2 (5 bases). This CDR3 region has 14 residues. V was shortened by 11 bases and J by 2 bases, with 17 bases between the two germline ends. CDR1 is KGHSH, CDR2 LQKENI, per germline. The CDR3 DNA follows: TGTGCCGGCGCTAAGGTGGGAGACACAGATACGCAGTATTTT. This translates into CAGAKVGDTDTQYF.

The chain recombines TRBV19 with TRBJ1-2; D possibly corresponds to TRBD1 (6 bases). V was trimmed by 8 bases and J by 6 bases, leaving 25 bases between them. Germline V gene sequence: CDR1 LNHDA, CDR2 SQIVND (reference sequence). The CDR3 is made up of 16 amino acids. The CDR3 sequence is CASSPTSGAGYNGYTF. Written as DNA, the CDR3 is TGTGCCAGTTCCCCCACGTCAGGGGCAGGATACAATGGCTACACCTTC.

This chain links TRBV15 with TRBJ2-7, with 12 bases fitting TRBD2. V lost 4 bases and J lost 6; bases outside the gene matches: 7. This CDR3 comprises 15 residues. Germline V gene data show CDR1 as LNHNV and CDR2 as YYDKDF (reference sequence). As DNA, the CDR3 is TGTGCCACCAGCACGGGACTAGCGGGCCTCGGCGAGCAGTACTTC. It specifies CATSTGLAGLGEQYF.

The chain carries TRBV11-3 and TRBJ2-1; TRBD2 matches 14 bases. The trim removed 5 bases at V and 6 bases at J, leaving 3 bases unmatched. This CDR3 spans 15 amino acids. Germline V gives CDR1 SGHNT, CDR2 YENEEA. CDR3 in amino acids: CASSPGLAGANEQFF. CDR3 coding DNA: TGTGCCAGCAGCCCGGGACTAGCGGGAGCCAATGAGCAGTTCTTC.

The CDR3 coding sequence is TGCGCCAGCAGCCCAGAGTGGGGCATGGGGAATGAGCAGTTCTTC. This sequence encodes CASSPEWGMGNEQFF. J is TRBJ2-1 and V is TRBV5-1; D possibly corresponds to TRBD1 (5 bases). Trimming took off 4 bases at V and 7 bases at J, with 18 bases between the two ends. Germline CDR1 is SGHRS and CDR2 is YFSETQ. This CDR3 has 15 residues.

The chain has TRBV7-9 and TRBJ2-7; D might be TRBD1 (6 bases). The CDR3 is 13 residues long. The V end was cut by 8 bases, the J end by 2 bases, with 13 bases between. The germline V gene has CDR1 SEHNR and CDR2 FQNEAQ (reference sequence). The CDR3 region is CASGRDITYEQYF. For the CDR3, the DNA is TGTGCCAGCGGCAGGGACATAACCTACGAGCAGTACTTC.

The gene calls are TRBV11-2 and TRBJ2-1, with 9 bases fitting TRBD2. Trimming cost V 2 bases and J 8 bases; bases outside gene matches: 13. Germline V CDR1 and CDR2: SGHAT, FQNNGV. This CDR3 contains 17 residues. CDR3: CASSLRVGLAGLDEQFF. The DNA of the CDR3 is TGTGCCAGCAGCTTAAGGGTGGGGCTAGCGGGATTAGATGAGCAGTTCTTC.

This clone was recorded only once. J is TRBJ1-5 and V is TRBV7-8; possible D gene TRBD1, 5 bases. Germline CDR1 is SGHVS and CDR2 is FQNEAQ. The CDR3 covers 13 residues. Trimming pared 5 bases from V and 4 bases from J, leaving 9 bases between. In DNA, the CDR3 is TGTGCCAGCAGCCCCTGGGGGAATCAGCCCCAGCATTTT. The encoded protein is CASSPWGNQPQHF.

The chain links TRBV5-8 to TRBJ2-2; no clear D gene. The V end was cut by 0 bases, the J end by 3 bases, with 9 bases between. In germline, CDR1 is SGHTS, CDR2 YDEGEE. CDR3 size: 15 residues. DNA for the CDR3: TGTGCCAGCAGCTTGGTGTATTGGTACACCGGGGAGCTGTTTTTT. This codes for CASSLVYWYTGELFF.

V and J are TRBV4-2 and TRBJ2-1; either TRBD1 or TRBD2 may fit D (5 bases each). The CDR3 consists of 16 residues. Germline loops: CDR1 LGHNA, CDR2 YNFKEQ. The V and J ends lost 2 bases and 4 bases respectively, with 15 bases between them. This CDR3 reads CASSQIFGTIYNEQFF. The CDR3, as DNA: TGTGCCAGCAGCCAAATTTTCGGGACCATTTACAATGAGCAGTTCTTC.

The chain couples TRBV6-1 to TRBJ1-5, with TRBD1 identical over 9 bases. CDR1 and CDR2 from the germline V gene are MNHNS and SASEGT. This CDR3 is built from 15 residues. With V trimmed by 4 bases and J by 6 bases, 7 bases remained unmatched. The CDR3 region is CASSARDRDRQPQHF. CDR3 in DNA: TGTGCCAGCAGTGCCCGGGACAGGGATCGTCAGCCCCAGCATTTT.

The chain is built from TRBV7-9 and TRBJ1-5; 9 nucleotides align to TRBD1. Germline V gene data show CDR1 as SEHNR and CDR2 as FQNEAQ (reference sequence). This CDR3 is 16 amino acids long. V trimming: 2 bases; J trimming: 3 bases; junction bases outside the gene matches: 5. The CDR3 region is CASSLTGTGINQPQHF. The CDR3 DNA is TGTGCCAGCAGCTTAACCGGGACAGGGATCAATCAGCCCCAGCATTTT.

The chain links TRBV6-5 to TRBJ1-1; maybe TRBD1 (6 bases). The CDR3 extends over 15 amino acids. Germline CDR1 MNHEY, CDR2 SVGAGI. V lost 0 bases and J lost 10, with 18 bases in between. CDR3 protein: CASSYSDTGRYRAFF. The CDR3, as DNA: TGTGCCAGCAGTTACTCGGATACAGGGAGATATCGAGCTTTCTTT.

This rearrangement joins TRBV18 to TRBJ2-3; 11 nucleotides line up with TRBD2. J gave up 0 bases and V 2 bases, and 7 bases lay outside the gene matches. The CDR3 loop spans 18 amino acids. Germline CDR1 reads KGHSH; CDR2 reads LQKENI. The CDR3 sequence is CASSPFRLAGTSTDTQYF. As DNA, the CDR3 is TGTGCCAGCTCACCATTCCGACTAGCGGGGACTAGCACAGATACGCAGTATTTT.

V and J are TRBV6-4 and TRBJ2-1, with 9 nucleotides matching TRBD1. This CDR3 is 14 amino acids long. With 6 bases clipped from V and 9 bases from J, the junction kept 9 bases outside the gene matches. Looked up from germline, CDR1 is MRHNA and CDR2 is SNTAGT. CDR3 region: CASSSQGASGEQFF. CDR3 coding DNA: TGTGCCAGCAGCTCACAGGGGGCTAGCGGTGAGCAGTTCTTC.

This clone has only one observation. The chain carries TRBV7-9 and TRBJ2-7, with D possibly TRBD2 on 6 matching bases. The length of the CDR3 is 15 residues. V lost 1 base to trimming and J lost 3 bases, with 13 bases between them. CDR1 is SEHNR and CDR2 is FQNEAQ in the germline V gene (reference sequence). CDR3 sequence: CASSLVAGTFYEQYF. As DNA, the CDR3 is TGTGCCAGCAGCTTAGTTGCGGGGACGTTCTACGAGCAGTACTTC. The entire variable domain, with the rest obtained from reference TRBV7-9 and TRBJ2-7, is as follows: DTGVSQNPRHKITKRGQNVTFRCDPISEHNRLYWYRQTLGQGPEFLTYFQNEAQLEKSRLLSDRFSAERPKGSFSTLEIQRTEQGDSAMYLCASSLVAGTFYEQYFGPGTRLTVT.

The chain couples TRBV4-1 to TRBJ2-2; TRBD2 aligns across 10 bases. The V and J ends lost 2 bases and 2 bases, in that order; junction bases with no gene match: 14. This CDR3 is built from 20 residues. Germline V gene sequence: CDR1 MGHRA, CDR2 YSYEKL. As DNA, the CDR3 is TGCGCCAGCAGCCAATACTCCGGACTAGCGGTAAAACCAAACACCGGGGAGCTGTTTTTT. Translation gives CASSQYSGLAVKPNTGELFF.

This rearrangement joins TRBV7-2 to TRBJ1-5, with a possible D match to TRBD1 (5 bases). The germline V gene has CDR1 SGHTA and CDR2 FQGNSA. Trimming took 3 bases from V and 6 from J, leaving 9 bases between them. The length of the CDR3 is 13 residues. The DNA of the CDR3 is TGTGCCAGCAGCTTGACAGAAGGTCAGCCCCAGCATTTT. This gives the protein CASSLTEGQPQHF. The full variable domain, rest sourced from reference TRBV7-2 and TRBJ1-5, is GAGVSQSPSNKVTEKGKDVELRCDPISGHTALYWYRQSLGQGLEFLIYFQGNSAPDKSGLPSDRFSAERTGGSVSTLTIQRTQQEDSAVYLCASSLTEGQPQHFGDGTRLSIL.

The chain uses TRBV19 and TRBJ1-5; D unresolved. This CDR3 has 13 amino acids. V lost 4 bases, J lost 4 bases, and 8 bases lay in between. Per the germline V gene, CDR1 is LNHDA and CDR2 is SQIVND (reference sequence). This chain's CDR3 is CASSRADNQPQHF. In DNA, the CDR3 is TGTGCCAGTAGTAGAGCGGATAATCAGCCCCAGCATTTT. Complete variable domain (other parts from reference TRBV19 and TRBJ1-5): DGGITQSPKYLFRKEGQNVTLSCEQNLNHDAMYWYRQDPGQGLRLIYYSQIVNDFQKGDIAEGYSVSREKKESFPLTVTSAQKNPTAFYLCASSRADNQPQHFGDGTRLSIL.

The V and J genes are TRBV27 and TRBJ2-5; D is unclear. Germline CDR1 is MNHEY and CDR2 is SMNVEV (reference sequence). Trimming took off 5 bases at V and 0 bases at J, with 7 bases between the two ends. This CDR3 has 13 amino acids. The CDR3 loop reads CASSPEYQETQYF. The CDR3 coding sequence is TGTGCCAGCAGTCCAGAGTACCAAGAGACCCAGTACTTC.

This chain joins TRBV5-1 and TRBJ2-3, with D possibly called TRBD1 or TRBD2 (5 bases each). This CDR3 is 16 amino acids long. V was shortened by 4 bases and J by 3 bases, with 18 bases between the two germline ends. CDR1 and CDR2 from the germline V gene are SGHRS and YFSETQ. The CDR3 nucleotides read TGCGCCAGCAGCGTAGGTCAGGGAGCGGTAACAGATACGCAGTATTTT. Its protein is CASSVGQGAVTDTQYF. Full variable domain (outside the CDR3, taken from reference TRBV5-1 and TRBJ2-3): KAGVTQTPRYLIKTRGQQVTLSCSPISGHRSVSWYQQTPGQGLQFLFEYFSETQRNKGNFPGRFSGRQFSNSRSEMNVSTLELGDSALYLCASSVGQGAVTDTQYFGPGTRLTVL.

The chain couples TRBV14 to TRBJ1-1; D is uncertain. Germline CDR1 is SGHDN and CDR2 is FVKESK. V gave up 7 bases and J gave up 5 bases, with 8 bases separating them. CDR3 length: 11 amino acids. The CDR3: CASTPATEAFF. The CDR3 nucleotides are TGTGCCAGCACCCCGGCAACTGAAGCTTTCTTT.

The genes are TRBV10-3 and TRBJ1-2; maybe TRBD1 (6 bases). This CDR3 has 14 residues. Germline V gives CDR1 ENHRY, CDR2 SYGVKD. V was shortened by 2 bases and J by 7 bases, with 14 bases between the two germline ends. The CDR3 loop is CAISEGTGRAGYTF. In nucleotides, the CDR3 is TGTGCCATCAGTGAGGGTACAGGGCGGGCTGGCTACACCTTC.